The rows below give T cell receptor beta chains drawn from one sample of a study of breast tumors, draining lymph nodes, adjacent tissues. One entry per CDR3 protein results from TCRdb running MiXCR on the multiplex PCR reads. The sample comprises tens of thousands of distinct CDR3 sequences, about 61% of which are singletons, and over 15% rests with the top ten. The material sequenced was tumor-adjacent breast tissue. These receptors all come from a female donor with breast cancer. Some clones in this sample may be carry-over from other donors' samples. CDR3s include the opening cysteine and the closing phenylalanine or tryptophan. Each record gives: J gene, V gene, CDR3 protein.

TRBJ2-5 | TRBV2 | CASSGLPTSRETQYF
TRBJ2-7 | TRBV6-5 | CASSSDWRTGREQYF
TRBJ2-2 | TRBV6-1 | CASKGAGKDSGELFF
TRBJ1-5 | TRBV6-6 | CASSSSGGHQPQHF
TRBJ2-3 | TRBV29-1 | CSVEDILGQSTDTQYF
TRBJ2-1 | TRBV19 | CASSIPGWAADRAYNEQFF
TRBJ1-2 | TRBV20-1 | CSARSRSGTGVYGYTF
TRBJ2-1 | TRBV19 | CASSIQSSGIGEQFF
TRBJ2-3 | TRBV20-1 | CSLSTPTFTQYF
TRBJ2-5 | TRBV5-4 | CASSLGLQETQYF
TRBJ1-3 | TRBV6-5 | CASSYDRGDGNTIYF
TRBJ1-3 | TRBV20-1 | CSARRDTGNTIYF
TRBJ1-2 | TRBV9 | CASSVSPKGHPTYGYTF
TRBJ2-1 | TRBV7-7 | CASSLRAGGRSSYNEQFF
TRBJ2-1 | TRBV10-3 | CAIRMGGTADNEQFF
TRBJ2-1 | TRBV5-1 | CASAGTTYNEQFF
TRBJ2-5 | TRBV7-8 | CASSPRQDQETQYF
TRBJ2-1 | TRBV29-1 | CSVVYYLGGNEQFF
TRBJ2-7 | TRBV6-1 | CASEGLAGMGEQYF
TRBJ1-5 | TRBV5-5 | CASSFYICSATRQANQPQHF
TRBJ1-6 | TRBV7-6 | CASRRDSYNSPLHF
TRBJ1-1 | TRBV29-1 | CSAGGGERTEAFF
TRBJ2-2 | TRBV7-9 | CASSPRRTGEVFF
TRBJ2-5 | TRBV5-1 | CASSLEGRGETQYF
TRBJ1-4 | TRBV30 | CAWSPGTTNEKLFF
TRBJ1-6 | TRBV18 | CASSARSPGNSPLHF
TRBJ1-6 | TRBV5-1 | CASSTDGNSPLHF
TRBJ2-7 | TRBV4-1 | CASKPRLAGDEQYF
TRBJ1-6 | TRBV20-1 | CSARDRSGDNSPLYF